The 8 T cell receptor beta chains given below trace back to one sample, sequenced in a study of blood T cells in healthy people across ages. Sample-barcoded 5' priming and a J-beta primer mix drove a second PCR of roughly 7 to 11 cycles. Via MiXCR, TCRdb re-called the 5' RACE reads, giving one row per CDR3 protein. This sample carries around 1,000,000 distinct CDR3 sequences, about 25% of them seen once, and the ten largest clones take approximately 0.71%. In addition, the sample was reused for a study of T cells of mothers and their children.

Sample: blood. These receptors all stem from a girl aged 2 to 9 in good health.

V gene TRBV2 combines with J gene TRBJ2-5; 11 bases align to TRBD2. Per the germline V gene, CDR1 is SNHLY and CDR2 is FYNNEI. CDR3 length: 14 residues. Trimming took 7 bases from V and 5 from J; bases not matched to a gene: 6. The chain's CDR3 is CASTETSGTETQYF. The CDR3 bases are TGTGCCAGCACGGAGACTAGCGGGACTGAGACCCAGTACTTC.

This chain joins TRBV7-9 and TRBJ2-5; 9 bases line up with TRBD1. The J call may be mistaken, given a closer DNA end match to TRBJ2-7. The CDR3 has 14 residues. Germline CDR1 SEHNR, CDR2 FQNEAQ (reference sequence). The CDR3: CASSLEGTGNEQYF. CDR3 nucleotides: TGTGCCAGCAGCTTAGAGGGGACAGGGAACGAGCAGTACTTC.

The chain uses TRBV12-3 or TRBV12-4 and TRBJ1-1, with D perhaps TRBD1 (5 bases). The CDR3 sequence is 15 residues long. V lost 6 bases and J lost 2, with 16 bases in between. This CDR3 is CASSNSGTGNTEAFF. DNA for the CDR3: TGTGCCAGCAGCAACTCCGGGACGGGCAACACTGAAGCTTTCTTT.

The J gene is TRBJ2-2, the V gene TRBV11-2, with D perhaps assigned TRBD1 or TRBD2 (5 bases each). The CDR3 loop spans 15 amino acids. The V gene's germline CDR1 is SGHAT and CDR2 FQNNGV. Trimming cost V 5 bases and J 1 base, with 11 bases left between them. CDR3 coding DNA: TGTGCCAGCAGCCCGACGGGGCTGAACACCGGGGAGCTGTTTTTT. Amino acid sequence: CASSPTGLNTGELFF.

This clonotype has more than one count but fewer than ten. The V and J genes are TRBV13 and TRBJ1-4; D may be TRBD1 (5 bases). V was cut by 4 bases and J by 3 bases, with 15 bases left in between. Looked up from germline, CDR1 is PRHDT and CDR2 is FYEKMQ (reference sequence). The CDR3 totals 16 residues. For the CDR3, the DNA is TGTGCCAGCAGCTCCACACACGGGGGGGCTAATGAAAAACTGTTTTTT. This translates into CASSSTHGGANEKLFF.

CDR3 nucleotides: TGCAGTGCCCCGGGGAGTGGGGTAGAGACCCAGTACTTC. Its translation is CSAPGSGVETQYF. The chain joins TRBV20-1 to TRBJ2-5, with D perhaps matching TRBD2 (5 bases). The CDR3 sequence is 13 residues long. Germline values: CDR1 DFQATT, CDR2 SNEGSKA (reference sequence). Trimming stripped 6 bases from V and 4 bases from J, with 15 bases between.

Here the CDR3 reads CASSPGQGIETQYF. The DNA for the CDR3 is TGCGCCAGCAGCCCGGGACAGGGCATAGAGACCCAGTACTTC. The gene calls are TRBV5-1 and TRBJ2-5; 9 bases align to TRBD1. Trimming at V came to 4 bases and at J to 4 bases, leaving 5 bases not matched to a gene. Germline CDR1 SGHRS, CDR2 YFSETQ. The CDR3 sequence is 14 residues long.

This clonotype was recorded a few times. V and J are TRBV7-2 and TRBJ2-5, with D possibly matching TRBD1 (5 bases). V shed 0 bases and J shed 1 base, with 9 bases lying between them. Germline V lookup: CDR1 SGHTA, CDR2 FQGNSA. CDR3 length equals 15 residues. CDR3 nucleotide sequence: TGTGCCAGCAGCTTAGCGGGGCAGACCCAAGAGACCCAGTACTTC. Translating gives CASSLAGQTQETQYF.